The following is a T cell receptor (beta chain) sequence with its context. The data were taken from a study of immune reconstitution after stem cell transplant in scleroderma. In TCRdb, the RT-PCR reads were re-called with MiXCR into one record per CDR3 protein. This repertoire shows approximately 5,000 distinct CDR3 sequences, approximately 8.5% found once; its top ten account for about 4.2%. Trimming cost V 5 bases and J 5 bases; bases outside gene matches: 12. Germline-derived CDR1 and CDR2 are DFQATT and SNEGSKA (reference sequence). This CDR3 has 14 amino acids. The sequence came from a male donor with systemic sclerosis. The V gene is TRBV20-1, the J gene TRBJ2-7; 7 positions agree with TRBD1. Specimen collection occurred before or after autologous hematopoietic stem cell transplantation (not recorded which). CDR3 protein: CSALSDRDIHEQYF. The CDR3 DNA is TGCAGTGCTTTATCCGACAGGGATATCCACGAGCAGTACTTC.